Shown below are 17 T cell receptor beta chains from a single sample sequenced in a study of PD-L1 blockade in urothelial cancer (dated by TCRdb to 2016 to 2017). What this sample's time point label stands for: pretreatment peripheral blood. The library was prepared using the immunoSEQ multiplex PCR assay. TCRdb stores this immuneACCESS table with in-frame sequences only. Part of the clones is absent; in the studies checked, under half of the shortfall reflects unresolved V genes, and no reason is known for the rest. Here the sample has roughly 77,000 clones; 84% occur a single time. Around a tenth of the sample rests with the top ten. The starting material was PBMCs, obtained around atezolizumab (anti-PD-L1) treatment. These receptors all come from a woman aged 65 to 85 with urothelial cancer.

J is TRBJ2-1 and V is TRBV19; 9 nucleotides line up with TRBD1. The CDR3 loop spans 15 amino acids. V lost 6 bases and J lost 9; bases outside the gene matches: 12. Germline V lookup: CDR1 LNHDA, CDR2 SQIVND (reference sequence). CDR3 DNA: TGTGCCAGTAGACCTCGGGGACAGGGATACGGTGAGCAGTTCTTC. It codes for CASRPRGQGYGEQFF. The full variable domain, rest sourced from reference TRBV19 and TRBJ2-1, is DGGITQSPKYLFRKEGQNVTLSCEQNLNHDAMYWYRQDPGQGLRLIYYSQIVNDFQKGDIAEGYSVSREKKESFPLTVTSAQKNPTAFYLCASRPRGQGYGEQFFGPGTRLTVL.

This clone was detected only a few times. The chain is built from TRBV6-1 and TRBJ2-7; 8 nucleotides line up with TRBD1. The CDR3 runs 14 residues. Trimming removed 4 bases from V and 6 bases from J; junction bases left unmatched: 8. Germline assignment: CDR1 MNHNS and CDR2 SASEGT. CDR3 region: CASSATGVSFEQYF. Written as DNA, the CDR3 is TGTGCCAGCAGTGCGACAGGGGTCTCTTTCGAGCAGTACTTC.

Notes on this clone: Other DNA sequences of this sample code for an identical CDR3. The rearrangement joins TRBV20-1 to TRBJ2-7; D unclear. V lost 3 bases and J lost 7, with 4 bases in between. Germline CDR1 reads DFQATT; CDR2 reads SNEGSKA (reference sequence). This CDR3 is 9 amino acids long. CDR3 protein: CSASREQYF. The CDR3 DNA sequence: TGCAGTGCTAGTCGTGAGCAGTACTTC.

The chain couples TRBV5-1 to TRBJ2-4, with unresolved D. The CDR3 contains 17 residues. Germline V gene lookup returns CDR1 SGHRS and CDR2 YFSETQ. V shed 0 bases and J shed 0 bases, with 13 bases lying between them. The CDR3 reads CASSLDPLTVAKNIQYF. The CDR3 DNA reads as TGCGCCAGCAGCTTGGACCCGTTAACAGTAGCCAAAAACATTCAGTACTTC. Using reference TRBV5-1 and TRBJ2-4 for the parts outside the CDR3, the full variable domain is KAGVTQTPRYLIKTRGQQVTLSCSPISGHRSVSWYQQTPGQGLQFLFEYFSETQRNKGNFPGRFSGRQFSNSRSEMNVSTLELGDSALYLCASSLDPLTVAKNIQYFGAGTRLSVL.

The chain uses TRBV6-6 and TRBJ2-4; the match to TRBD2 covers 9 bases. Trimming removed 0 bases from V and 9 bases from J; junction bases left unmatched: 6. The CDR3 consists of 15 residues. Germline CDR1 reads MNHNY; CDR2 reads SVGAGI (reference sequence). CDR3 nucleotides: TGTGCCAGCAGTTACTCCCCGGGACTAGCAGGCATTCAGTACTTC. Translated: CASSYSPGLAGIQYF.

V gene TRBV5-8 combines with J gene TRBJ2-3; 10 bases match TRBD2. This CDR3 is built from 16 residues. The ends lost 0 bases at V and 3 bases at J; junction bases unmatched: 4. From germline, CDR1 is SGHTS and CDR2 YDEGEE. The CDR3 loop reads CASSLAGSGGTDTQYF. In DNA form, the CDR3 reads TGTGCCAGCAGCTTGGCTGGTAGCGGGGGGACAGATACGCAGTATTTT.

The CDR3 nucleotides are TGTGCCAGCAGTCTGATAGCGATGGGCTCCTACAATGAGCAGTTCTTC. It is translated as CASSLIAMGSYNEQFF. The chain joins TRBV27 to TRBJ2-1; D might be TRBD2 (5 bases). V was pared by 5 bases and J by 0 bases, with 14 bases between. The CDR3 spans 16 residues. Germline V gene lookup returns CDR1 MNHEY and CDR2 SMNVEV (reference sequence).

The count of this clone is one. The rearrangement uses TRBV15 and TRBJ2-7, with 7 bases fitting TRBD1. The CDR3 is 16 residues long. Germline loops: CDR1 LNHNV, CDR2 YYDKDF (reference sequence). After removal of 4 bases from V and 0 bases from J, the junction contained 9 bases not matched to a gene. The CDR3 spells CATSIPVGQLSYEQYF. DNA of the CDR3: TGTGCCACCAGCATTCCGGTGGGACAGCTCTCCTACGAGCAGTACTTC.

V and J are TRBV6-1 and TRBJ2-3; D is ambiguous. Trimming stripped 5 bases from V and 2 bases from J, with 5 bases between. CDR3 size: 12 residues. Germline CDR1 is MNHNS and CDR2 is SASEGT. The CDR3 bases are TGTGCCAGCAGTAAACACACAGATACGCAGTATTTT. This translates into CASSKHTDTQYF.

This clone appeared once. The chain uses TRBV7-9 and TRBJ1-2; 12 nucleotides line up with TRBD1. CDR3 length equals 16 residues. CDR1 and CDR2 from the germline V gene are SEHNR and FQNEAQ (reference sequence). Trimming at V came to 5 bases and at J to 8 bases, leaving 12 bases not matched to a gene. CDR3 region: CASSHPPGQGASGYTF. DNA for the CDR3: TGTGCCAGCAGCCACCCTCCGGGACAGGGGGCATCAGGCTACACCTTC.

The chain employs TRBV6-1 and TRBJ1-4; TRBD1 is a possible D gene (5 bases). Germline CDR1 and CDR2: MNHNS and SASEGT. The CDR3 runs to 12 residues. V shed 5 bases and J shed 7 bases, with 8 bases lying between them. CDR3 amino acids: CASSRGSEKLFF. CDR3 DNA sequence: TGTGCCAGCAGTAGGGGTTCTGAAAAACTGTTTTTT.

The chain recombines TRBV18 with TRBJ2-3, with D uncertain. Germline V gene sequence: CDR1 KGHSH, CDR2 LQKENI. Trimming took off 2 bases at V and 2 bases at J, with 20 bases between the two ends. The CDR3 length is 18 residues. The CDR3 loop is CASSPSPIMGQITDTQYF. The CDR3 region has the DNA TGTGCCAGCTCACCAAGCCCTATCATGGGCCAAATCACAGATACGCAGTATTTT.

J is TRBJ2-7 and V is TRBV6-5, with D tentatively TRBD1 (6 bases). The V and J ends lost 2 bases and 0 bases respectively, with 8 bases between them. Germline V gene sequence: CDR1 MNHEY, CDR2 SVGAGI. This CDR3 is 14 amino acids long. The CDR3 loop is CASSYDRRSYEQYF. The CDR3 DNA reads as TGTGCCAGCAGTTACGACAGGCGCTCCTACGAGCAGTACTTC.

J is TRBJ2-1 and V is TRBV6-1; 8 bases align to TRBD2. Germline CDR1 is MNHNS and CDR2 is SASEGT. The CDR3 loop spans 15 amino acids. Trimming removed 6 bases from V and 8 bases from J; junction bases left unmatched: 12. CDR3 nucleotide sequence: TGTGCCAGCAGGGTCACTAGCGGTCAGCGACATGAGCAGTTCTTC. Amino acids: CASRVTSGQRHEQFF.

This sequence joins TRBV15 and TRBJ2-2, with D possibly being TRBD1 (5 bases). Trimming took off 6 bases at V and 1 base at J, with 9 bases between the two ends. CDR1 is LNHNV, CDR2 YYDKDF, per germline (reference sequence). The CDR3 is made up of 14 amino acids. Here the CDR3 reads CATSHQGNTGELFF. The DNA for the CDR3 is TGTGCCACCAGTCATCAGGGGAACACCGGGGAGCTGTTTTTT.

The rearrangement links TRBV10-3 to TRBJ2-1; 13 nucleotides line up with TRBD2. Germline lookup yields CDR1 ENHRY and CDR2 SYGVKD. The CDR3 is 16 residues long. V was clipped by 2 bases and J by 3 bases; unmatched bases: 1. The CDR3 region is CAISEGLAGDYNEQFF. In nucleotides, the CDR3 is TGTGCCATCAGTGAGGGACTAGCGGGAGACTACAATGAGCAGTTCTTC.

The chain employs TRBV7-2 and TRBJ1-2; no clear D. The CDR3 length is 15 residues. Germline V gene sequence: CDR1 SGHTA, CDR2 FQGNSA. V lost 2 bases to trimming and J lost 4 bases, with 14 bases between them. CDR3 nucleotide sequence: TGTGCCAGCAGCTTAACGACCTCCGCGGCCTATGGCTACACCTTC. As protein: CASSLTTSAAYGYTF.